The 25 T cell receptor beta chains in this list originate from one sample, sequenced in a study of T-cell reconstitution after alpha-beta-depleted transplantation in children. For TCRbeta, the library was prepared with unique molecular identifiers. TCRdb itself ran the PCR reads through MiXCR, one entry per CDR3 protein. The sample contains 100,000 or so distinct CDR3 sequences, about 6% of which appear only once. The specimen comprised PBMCs, mostly from graft donor cells, sampled 60 days after TCRalphabeta/CD19-depleted stem cell transplant. The receptors stem from a female patient aged 2-9 years who had a stem cell transplant for Fanconi anemia, so the T cells may come from the graft donor.

This clonotype was seen a few times. The J gene is TRBJ1-1, the V gene TRBV30, with 10 bases that match TRBD1. CDR1 is GTSNPN, CDR2 SVGIG, per germline (reference sequence). The junction had 8 bases not matched to a gene; V was cut back by 5 bases and J by 11 bases. This CDR3 comprises 12 residues. The CDR3 DNA reads TGTGCCTGGCTGACAGGGGGCAGTAGGGCTTTCTTT. Amino acids: CAWLTGGSRAFF.

This clonotype occurred many times. J is TRBJ2-3 and V is TRBV5-1, with TRBD1 identical over 7 bases. Germline trimming cut 2 bases from V and 3 bases from J; bases unmatched to any gene: 9. The V gene's germline CDR1 is SGHRS and CDR2 YFSETQ. The length of the CDR3 is 16 residues. CDR3 DNA: TGCGCCAGCAGCTTTACAGGGGATCCGAGGACAGATACGCAGTATTTT. Protein product: CASSFTGDPRTDTQYF.

At least ten counts were recorded for this clonotype. This chain joins TRBV28 and TRBJ2-1; D might be TRBD2 (6 bases). The V gene's germline CDR1 is MDHEN and CDR2 SYDVKM. V was pared by 3 bases and J by 0 bases, with 12 bases between. This CDR3 has 16 amino acids. CDR3 region: CASSFRGGVSYNEQFF. Written as DNA, the CDR3 is TGTGCCAGCAGTTTTCGGGGCGGGGTCTCCTACAATGAGCAGTTCTTC. Variable domain in full (rest from reference TRBV28 and TRBJ2-1): DVKVTQSSRYLVKRTGEKVFLECVQDMDHENMFWYRQDPGLGLRLIYFSYDVKMKEKGDIPEGYSVSREKKERFSLILESASTNQTSMYLCASSFRGGVSYNEQFFGPGTRLTVL.

This clonotype was counted many times. The J gene is TRBJ2-1, the V gene TRBV28, with TRBD2 matching over 8 bases. The ends lost 6 bases at V and 3 bases at J; junction bases unmatched: 4. The CDR3 is made up of 14 amino acids. Per germline, CDR1 MDHEN and CDR2 SYDVKM. CDR3 loop: CASRGRGGYNEQFF. The CDR3 DNA reads TGTGCCAGCAGGGGCCGGGGGGGCTACAATGAGCAGTTCTTC. Full variable domain (remainder filled in from reference TRBV28 and TRBJ2-1): DVKVTQSSRYLVKRTGEKVFLECVQDMDHENMFWYRQDPGLGLRLIYFSYDVKMKEKGDIPEGYSVSREKKERFSLILESASTNQTSMYLCASRGRGGYNEQFFGPGTRLTVL.

This clonotype was observed at least ten times. V gene TRBV7-8 combines with J gene TRBJ1-1; possible D gene TRBD1, 5 bases. Trimming stripped 5 bases from V and 0 bases from J, with 13 bases between. This CDR3 comprises 15 residues. Germline V gene data show CDR1 as SGHVS and CDR2 as FQNEAQ. This CDR3 is CASSPQGTLNTEAFF. The CDR3 nucleotides are TGTGCCAGCAGCCCGCAGGGAACTTTGAACACTGAAGCTTTCTTT.

This clonotype was seen at least ten times. CDR3 sequence (DNA): TGTGCCAGCAGCTTGCAGAGCGGACTCTCCTACGAGCAGTACTTC. Amino acids: CASSLQSGLSYEQYF. V gene TRBV5-5 combines with J gene TRBJ2-7, with a possible D match to TRBD2 (5 bases). Germline V gene lookup returns CDR1 SGHKS and CDR2 YYEKEE (reference sequence). CDR3 size: 15 residues. Trimming stripped 1 base from V and 0 bases from J, with 11 bases between. Drawing the rest from reference TRBV5-5 and TRBJ2-7, the complete variable domain is DAGVTQSPTHLIKTRGQQVTLRCSPISGHKSVSWYQQVLGQGPQFIFQYYEKEERGRGNFPDRFSARQFPNYSSELNVNALLLGDSALYLCASSLQSGLSYEQYFGPGTRLTVT.

Ten or more counts support this clonotype. The V and J genes are TRBV20-1 and TRBJ2-3, with 7 nucleotides matching TRBD1. The CDR3 sequence is 13 residues long. The germline CDR1 and CDR2 sequences are DFQATT and SNEGSKA (reference sequence). V shed 6 bases, J shed 3 bases, and the junction held 6 bases outside the gene matches. Here the CDR3 DNA reads TGCAGTGCGGCTCGACAGGGAACAGATACGCAGTATTTT. Translating it yields CSAARQGTDTQYF.

Ten or more counts support this clonotype. This sequence joins TRBV21-1 and TRBJ1-2. TRBV21-1 is deemed a pseudogene. The CDR3 has 15 residues. Here the CDR3 DNA reads TGTGCCAGCAGCCCCCAAGTGGGGGCCAACTATGGCTACACCTTC. Translation gives CASSPQVGANYGYTF.

This clonotype was recorded at least ten times. The V call is TRBV4-2, the J call TRBJ2-5; the match to TRBD1 covers 8 bases. The V segment lost 0 bases and the J segment 4 bases; nucleotides outside the gene matches: 4. The V gene's germline CDR1 is LGHNA and CDR2 YNFKEQ. This CDR3 contains 15 residues. This chain's CDR3 is CASSQDAQGAETQYF. The CDR3 DNA sequence: TGTGCCAGCAGCCAAGACGCGCAGGGGGCAGAGACCCAGTACTTC.

The chain links TRBV20-1 to TRBJ2-1; D perhaps matches TRBD2 (5 bases). CDR1 is DFQATT, CDR2 SNEGSKA, per germline (reference sequence). The CDR3 contains 18 residues. Trimming took off 0 bases at V and 3 bases at J, with 21 bases between the two ends. The chain's CDR3 is CSARESGERIVGYNEQFF. The CDR3 coding sequence is TGCAGTGCTAGAGAATCGGGCGAGCGGATAGTCGGCTACAATGAGCAGTTCTTC.

This chain links TRBV9 with TRBJ2-1; TRBD2 matches 8 bases. The germline V gene has CDR1 SGDLS and CDR2 YYNGEE. V gave up 2 bases and J gave up 0 bases; unmatched junction bases: 4. CDR3 length equals 16 residues. The CDR3 DNA reads as TGTGCCAGCAGCGTTCCCAGCGGGAGCTCCTACAATGAGCAGTTCTTC. Translation gives CASSVPSGSSYNEQFF. The full variable domain, with the rest looked up from reference TRBV9 and TRBJ2-1, is DSGVTQTPKHLITATGQRVTLRCSPRSGDLSVYWYQQSLDQGLQFLIQYYNGEERAKGNILERFSAQQFPDLHSELNLSSLELGDSALYFCASSVPSGSSYNEQFFGPGTRLTVL.

This clonotype was picked up many times. The CDR3 protein is CASSLEGTRYNIQYF. The CDR3 nucleotides are TGCGCCAGCAGCTTGGAGGGGACCCGCTATAACATTCAGTACTTC. The chain couples TRBV5-1 to TRBJ2-4; D could derive from TRBD1 or TRBD2 (5 bases each). V was trimmed by 0 bases and J by 7 bases, leaving 14 bases between them. The germline gives CDR1 SGHRS, CDR2 YFSETQ. The CDR3 consists of 15 residues. Supplemented by reference TRBV5-1 and TRBJ2-4, the full variable domain reads KAGVTQTPRYLIKTRGQQVTLSCSPISGHRSVSWYQQTPGQGLQFLFEYFSETQRNKGNFPGRFSGRQFSNSRSEMNVSTLELGDSALYLCASSLEGTRYNIQYFGAGTRLSVL.

In this sample, this clonotype turned up many times. CDR3 sequence: CASSLSSSGTTISSYNEQFF. The CDR3 nucleotides read TGTGCCAGCAGCTTAAGTTCGTCCGGGACTACAATTAGCTCCTACAATGAGCAGTTCTTC. The J gene is TRBJ2-1, the V gene TRBV11-1; TRBD2 matches at 7 bases. The CDR3 spans 20 residues. Trimming at V came to 2 bases and at J to 0 bases, leaving 16 bases not matched to a gene. Per germline, CDR1 SGHAT and CDR2 FQDESV (reference sequence).

In this sample, this clonotype turned up many times. The chain carries TRBV11-2 and TRBJ2-7, with a tentative D call TRBD2 (6 bases). Germline CDR1 reads SGHAT; CDR2 reads FQNNGV. This CDR3 comprises 12 residues. The germline V and J ends were trimmed by 6 bases and 3 bases, with 9 bases remaining between them. The CDR3 here is CASRFGGYEQYF. CDR3 in DNA: TGTGCCAGCAGGTTCGGGGGCTACGAGCAGTACTTC. Variable domain in full (rest from reference TRBV11-2 and TRBJ2-7): EAGVAQSPRYKIIEKRQSVAFWCNPISGHATLYWYQQILGQGPKLLIQFQNNGVVDDSQLPKDRFSAERLKGVDSTLKIQPAKLEDSAVYLCASRFGGYEQYFGPGTRLTVT.

This clonotype was seen ten or more times. CDR3 in amino acids: CASSRTVTGELFF. The CDR3 coding sequence is TGCGCCAGCAGCCGAACCGTCACCGGGGAGCTGTTTTTT. This rearrangement joins TRBV5-1 to TRBJ2-2; D is unresolved. Per the germline V gene, CDR1 is SGHRS and CDR2 is YFSETQ. This CDR3 is built from 13 residues. V dropped 4 bases and J dropped 4 bases, with 8 bases sitting between them.

This clonotype showed up many times. The chain links TRBV12-3 or TRBV12-4 to TRBJ2-2, with no clear D. The germline V and J ends were trimmed by 6 bases and 6 bases, with 5 bases remaining between them. The CDR3 sequence is 11 residues long. The CDR3 spells CASRGSGELFF. CDR3 nucleotides: TGTGCCAGCAGAGGTTCCGGGGAGCTGTTTTTT.

This clonotype was seen a few times. The genes are TRBV20-1 and TRBJ2-5; D not certain. The CDR3 loop spans 13 amino acids. Trimming left V 2 bases short and J 1 base short, with 8 bases between. Germline assignment: CDR1 DFQATT and CDR2 SNEGSKA (reference sequence). CDR3 residues: CSARYSFQETQYF. CDR3 in DNA: TGCAGTGCTAGATACAGTTTCCAAGAGACCCAGTACTTC.

The chain links TRBV6-2 or TRBV6-3 to TRBJ2-7; tentatively, D is TRBD1 or TRBD2 (5 bases each). The CDR3 has 13 residues. V lost 0 bases and J lost 7, with 10 bases in between. Germline V CDR1 and CDR2: MNHEY, SVGEGT. The CDR3 DNA is TGTGCCAGCAGTTACTCCGGCAGGGAGGAGCAGTACTTC. Encoded protein: CASSYSGREEQYF.

The rearrangement links TRBV15 to TRBJ2-7; TRBD2 is a possible D gene (5 bases). With 1 base removed from V and 5 bases from J, the gap between germline ends came to 6 bases. The CDR3 loop spans 12 amino acids. The germline V gene has CDR1 LNHNV and CDR2 YYDKDF (reference sequence). Here the CDR3 reads CATSRARDEQYF. Here the CDR3 DNA reads TGTGCCACCAGCAGAGCGAGGGACGAGCAGTACTTC. Using reference TRBV15 and TRBJ2-7 for the parts outside the CDR3, the full variable domain is DAMVIQNPRYQVTQFGKPVTLSCSQTLNHNVMYWYQQKSSQAPKLLFHYYDKDFNNEADTPDNFQSRRPNTSFCFLDIRSPGLGDTAMYLCATSRARDEQYFGPGTRLTVT.

Ten or more counts support this clonotype. The J gene is TRBJ1-6, the V gene TRBV5-1; maybe TRBD1 (5 bases). Per the germline V gene, CDR1 is SGHRS and CDR2 is YFSETQ. This CDR3 comprises 15 residues. Trimming removed 4 bases at V and 8 bases at J, with 16 bases between. The CDR3 spells CASSPSQGTDSPLHF. The CDR3 nucleotides are TGCGCCAGCAGCCCGTCCCAGGGCACCGATTCACCCCTCCACTTT.

This clonotype was recorded many times. V usage is TRBV28 and J usage is TRBJ1-1; D call uncertain. There are 11 residues in the CDR3. Between the trimmed V and J ends, which lost 1 base and 10 bases, there was a span of 7 bases. Germline assignment: CDR1 MDHEN and CDR2 SYDVKM. DNA for the CDR3: TGTGCCAGCAGTTTATATCAGGCAGCTTTCTTT. Translation: CASSLYQAAFF.

This clonotype was observed a few times. The V gene is TRBV6-5, the J gene TRBJ2-3; D possibly corresponds to TRBD1 (5 bases). The CDR3 sequence is 17 residues long. The germline V gene has CDR1 MNHEY and CDR2 SVGAGI. The V gene lost 0 bases and the J gene lost 0 bases, with 13 bases spanning the gap. CDR3 sequence reads: CASSYSPPGISTDTQYF. The CDR3 DNA sequence: TGTGCCAGCAGTTACTCGCCGCCAGGGATAAGCACAGATACGCAGTATTTT.

The rearrangement joins TRBV5-1 to TRBJ2-5, with 10 bases fitting TRBD2. The V segment lost 2 bases and the J segment 5 bases; nucleotides outside the gene matches: 12. Germline CDR1 is SGHRS and CDR2 is YFSETQ. The length of the CDR3 is 17 residues. The CDR3 protein is CASSLRPSGGRGETQYF. For the CDR3, the DNA is TGCGCCAGCAGCTTAAGGCCTAGCGGGGGACGCGGCGAGACCCAGTACTTC.

Only a few counts were recorded for this clonotype. The V and J genes are TRBV12-3 or TRBV12-4 and TRBJ2-5; D is undetermined. The germline V and J ends were trimmed by 5 bases and 0 bases, with 7 bases remaining between them. The CDR3 consists of 13 residues. The CDR3 DNA follows: TGTGCCAGCAGTACCAGGTACCAAGAGACCCAGTACTTC. Translation gives CASSTRYQETQYF.

This clonotype was recorded at least ten times. V usage is TRBV5-1 and J usage is TRBJ2-5; possible D gene TRBD1, 5 bases. Trimming cost V 0 bases and J 2 bases, with 14 bases left between them. Germline assignment: CDR1 SGHRS and CDR2 YFSETQ. CDR3 length equals 16 residues. Written as DNA, the CDR3 is TGCGCCAGCAGCTTGGCCGGGCTTAACAGGCAAGAGACCCAGTACTTC. Encoded protein: CASSLAGLNRQETQYF.